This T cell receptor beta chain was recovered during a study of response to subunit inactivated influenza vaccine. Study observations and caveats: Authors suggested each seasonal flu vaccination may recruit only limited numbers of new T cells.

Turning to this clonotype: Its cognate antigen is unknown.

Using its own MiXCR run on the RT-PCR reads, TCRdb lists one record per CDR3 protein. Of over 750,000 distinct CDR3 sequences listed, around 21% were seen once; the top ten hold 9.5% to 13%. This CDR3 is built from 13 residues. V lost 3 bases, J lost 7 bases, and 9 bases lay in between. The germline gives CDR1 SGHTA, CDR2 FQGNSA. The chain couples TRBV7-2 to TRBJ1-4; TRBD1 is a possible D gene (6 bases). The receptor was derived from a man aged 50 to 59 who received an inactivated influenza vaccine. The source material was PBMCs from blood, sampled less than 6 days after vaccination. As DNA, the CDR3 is TGTGCCAGCAGCTTCACAGGGCCTGAAAAACTGTTTTTT. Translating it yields CASSFTGPEKLFF.